Listed below are T cell receptor beta chains from one sample, sequenced in a study of CD8 T cells in ankylosing spondylitis. TCRdb re-derived calls from the 5' RACE reads in MiXCR, one entry per CDR3 protein. Counted here are 40,000 or so distinct CDR3 sequences, 10% to 13% occurring once; the ten biggest clones make up approximately 16%. The sequenced material came from blood, either unsorted or a sorted T cell fraction (not recorded which). Source of these receptors: a male donor with ankylosing spondylitis or in good health (not recorded which). Both conserved end residues are part of each CDR3. Each record gives: V gene, CDR3 length, D gene, J gene, CDR3 protein. The D gene is left open where the match is weak.

TRBV27,15,TRBD1,TRBJ2-7,CASSLGTGVVHEQYF
TRBV7-2,13,NA,TRBJ2-7,CASSTRQAYEQYF
TRBV20-1,11,NA,TRBJ2-7,CSAYRSYEQYF
TRBV9,12,NA,TRBJ1-5,CASSDSNQPQHF
TRBV9,14,NA,TRBJ2-2,CASGLQGAAGELFF
TRBV4-2,16,TRBD2,TRBJ2-1,CASSHTSGPSYNEQFF
TRBV20-1,14,TRBD1,TRBJ1-3,CSAEDRAGGNTIYF
TRBV29-1,16,TRBD1,TRBJ2-2,CSVGQGAQFNTGELFF
TRBV7-8,15,TRBD2,TRBJ2-7,CASSRTSGSSYEQYF
TRBV20-1,16,TRBD2,TRBJ2-5,CSAPGGAGAVRETQYF
TRBV20-1,16,NA,TRBJ2-3,CSASGRQTTSTDTQYF
TRBV7-2,13,TRBD2,TRBJ2-3,CASRASGTHTQYF
TRBV3-1,16,TRBD1,TRBJ2-1,CASSPPRAGGYNEQFF
TRBV7-6,15,NA,TRBJ2-7,CASSSRLRPPYEQYF
TRBV3-1,14,TRBD1,TRBJ2-1,CASSHGTGLNEQFF
TRBV7-9,16,NA,TRBJ2-3,CASSLTSSGLLDTQYF
TRBV6-1,15,TRBD2,TRBJ2-1,CASSPGTSGYNEQFF
TRBV7-2,15,NA,TRBJ1-1,CASSLQGFVNTEAFF
TRBV5-1,13,NA,TRBJ2-1,CASSQPPVNEQFF
TRBV29-1,14,NA,TRBJ2-7,CSVLQPTKTYEQYF
TRBV20-1,15,TRBD2,TRBJ2-3,CSASGRAVGTDTQYF
TRBV29-1,10,NA,TRBJ2-1,CSTRNNEQFF
TRBV7-6,15,TRBD2,TRBJ2-1,CASSPNTGGSNEQFF
TRBV12-5,15,NA,TRBJ2-6,CASGSQVTGANVLTF
TRBV2,14,NA,TRBJ1-5,CASSASNSNQPQHF
TRBV5-6,14,NA,TRBJ1-1,CASSLAQPNTEAFF
TRBV25-1,15,NA,TRBJ2-2,CASSDQGLSTGELFF
TRBV12-3/TRBV12-4,18,TRBD2,TRBJ2-1,CASSLGLLAGASGNEQFF
TRBV10-3,15,TRBD2,TRBJ2-7,CVISETSGGIYEQYF
TRBV6-6,13,TRBD1,TRBJ1-1,CASNTDRDTEAFF
TRBV11-1,20,NA,TRBJ2-1,CASRARGPEGGRSSYNEQFF
TRBV20-1,14,TRBD1,TRBJ1-5,CSATRQGRNQPQHF
TRBV6-2/TRBV6-3,13,NA,TRBJ1-2,CASSYSIGSGYTF